A single sample is the source of the 21 T cell receptor beta chains below, sequenced in a study of T cell repertoires in cytomegalovirus infection. Using its own MiXCR run on the reads, TCRdb lists one record per CDR3 protein. The table lists some 350,000 distinct CDR3 sequences, about a sixth of them singletons, with 8.5% to 10% in the top ten. The material sequenced was PBMCs. The source is a human donor in good health (CMV status not recorded). Some clones in this sample may be carry-over from other donors' samples.

The sample holds a few counts of this clonotype. The chain uses TRBV19 and TRBJ1-2; D is undetermined. Germline loops: CDR1 LNHDA, CDR2 SQIVND (reference sequence). This CDR3 has 12 residues. The germline V and J ends were trimmed by 5 bases and 6 bases, with 10 bases remaining between them. CDR3 loop: CASSFGVHGYTF. The CDR3 DNA follows: TGTGCCAGTAGTTTCGGGGTCCATGGCTACACCTTC. Combining the CDR3 with reference TRBV19 and TRBJ1-2 gives the whole variable domain DGGITQSPKYLFRKEGQNVTLSCEQNLNHDAMYWYRQDPGQGLRLIYYSQIVNDFQKGDIAEGYSVSREKKESFPLTVTSAQKNPTAFYLCASSFGVHGYTFGSGTRLTVV.

About this clonotype itself: A much larger clone lies one base from this, so it may be a read error. This sequence joins TRBV7-9 and TRBJ2-2; no clear D gene. There are 17 residues in the CDR3. Germline V lookup: CDR1 SEHNR, CDR2 FQNEAQ (reference sequence). Written as DNA, the CDR3 is TGTGTCAGCAGCCCAGCCGGGTTTCGCGGTGGAGCCGGGGAGCTGTTTTTT. Amino acid sequence: CVSSPAGFRGGAGELFF. Full variable domain (outside the CDR3, taken from reference TRBV7-9 and TRBJ2-2): DTGVSQNPRHKITKRGQNVTFRCDPISEHNRLYWYRQTLGQGPEFLTYFQNEAQLEKSRLLSDRFSAERPKGSFSTLEIQRTEQGDSAMYLCVSSPAGFRGGAGELFFGEGSRLTVL.

There are many counts of this clonotype. V gene TRBV7-9 combines with J gene TRBJ2-7, with D possibly matching TRBD2 (5 bases). This CDR3 is 13 amino acids long. Trimming left V 5 bases short and J 7 bases short, with 15 bases between. CDR1 is SEHNR, CDR2 FQNEAQ, per germline (reference sequence). The CDR3 region is CASSQPRDVEQYF. The DNA of the CDR3 is TGTGCCAGCAGCCAGCCCCGGGATGTTGAGCAGTACTTC.

This chain uses TRBV12-3 or TRBV12-4 with TRBJ2-1, with 10 bases lining up with TRBD2. CDR3 length: 15 residues. J lost 6 bases, V lost 3 bases, and 5 bases had no gene match. The CDR3 nucleotides are TGTGCCAGCAGTTTTCCCAGCGGGGGGGCCAATGAGCAGTTCTTC. Translated: CASSFPSGGANEQFF.

This clonotype has a handful of counts. The chain couples TRBV5-5 to TRBJ2-1; D is unclear. The CDR3 has 14 amino acids. Looked up from germline, CDR1 is SGHKS and CDR2 is YYEKEE (reference sequence). The V end was cut by 2 bases, the J end by 7 bases, with 13 bases between. CDR3 loop: CASSFLDPPNEQFF. CDR3 nucleotide sequence: TGTGCCAGCAGCTTTCTCGACCCCCCGAATGAGCAGTTCTTC.

This clonotype appeared a few times. CDR3 in amino acids: CASSTDRDRYTF. The CDR3 coding sequence is TGTGCCAGCAGCACCGACAGGGATCGCTACACCTTC. The chain recombines TRBV7-9 with TRBJ1-2, with 7 positions matching TRBD1. Trimming removed 5 bases from V and 9 bases from J; junction bases left unmatched: 6. CDR3 length equals 12 residues. Germline V gene sequence: CDR1 SEHNR, CDR2 FQNEAQ (reference sequence). Filled out from reference TRBV7-9 and TRBJ1-2, the complete variable domain reads DTGVSQNPRHKITKRGQNVTFRCDPISEHNRLYWYRQTLGQGPEFLTYFQNEAQLEKSRLLSDRFSAERPKGSFSTLEIQRTEQGDSAMYLCASSTDRDRYTFGSGTRLTVV.

There are many counts of this clonotype. The chain joins TRBV7-2 to TRBJ2-7, with 7 bases identical to TRBD1. CDR3 size: 14 residues. Germline CDR1 and CDR2: SGHTA and FQGNSA. The junction had 8 bases not matched to a gene; V was cut back by 7 bases and J by 2 bases. The CDR3 bases are TGTGCCAGCACGCACCGGGACAGAGCCTACGAGCAGTACTTC. Translating it yields CASTHRDRAYEQYF.

At least ten counts were recorded for this clonotype. V and J are TRBV7-2 and TRBJ2-3; D unclear. V was clipped by 5 bases and J by 6 bases, with 18 bases between them. The germline gives CDR1 SGHTA, CDR2 FQGNSA. This CDR3 has 15 residues. CDR3 bases: TGTGCCAGCAGCGCCGGTCTTTCGCCCGCGGATACGCAGTATTTT. Protein sequence: CASSAGLSPADTQYF.

This clonotype was detected ten times or more. The chain employs TRBV7-2 and TRBJ2-7; 8 bases are shared with TRBD2. V lost 4 bases and J lost 7; bases outside the gene matches: 18. The germline V gene has CDR1 SGHTA and CDR2 FQGNSA. CDR3 size: 17 residues. The CDR3 DNA reads as TGTGCCAGCAGCTCCCGAGGGCTAGCGGGTGCTTGGGGAGAGCAGTACTTC. Its protein is CASSSRGLAGAWGEQYF.

This clonotype was detected a few times. This chain uses TRBV11-2 with TRBJ1-3; TRBD1 is a possible D gene (5 bases). The ends were cut back, 4 bases at V and 2 bases at J, with 12 bases in the middle. This CDR3 region has 15 residues. The germline gives CDR1 SGHAT, CDR2 FQNNGV. The CDR3: CASSSYGGAGNTIYF. CDR3 coding DNA: TGTGCCAGCAGCTCTTACGGGGGAGCTGGAAACACCATATATTTT.

The chain uses TRBV28 and TRBJ1-1; maybe TRBD1 (5 bases). From germline, CDR1 is MDHEN and CDR2 SYDVKM. The CDR3 is made up of 15 amino acids. V was shortened by 5 bases and J by 4 bases, with 17 bases between the two germline ends. The CDR3: CASSPTPGVPTEAFF. In DNA, the CDR3 is TGTGCCAGCAGTCCGACTCCGGGGGTCCCCACTGAAGCTTTCTTT.

The CDR3 loop reads CASSLQEASPNTGELFF. The CDR3 nucleotides are TGCGCCAGCAGCCTTCAAGAGGCTAGCCCGAACACCGGGGAGCTGTTTTTT. The chain employs TRBV4-1 and TRBJ2-2, with D perhaps matching TRBD2 (5 bases). Trimming stripped 4 bases from V and 0 bases from J, with 15 bases between. CDR3 length equals 17 residues. CDR1 and CDR2 (germline): MGHRA, YSYEKL.

This clonotype was detected many times. The chain carries TRBV6-1 and TRBJ1-2, with 7 bases lining up with TRBD1. Germline CDR1 and CDR2: MNHNS and SASEGT. V lost 5 bases and J lost 8; bases outside the gene matches: 11. This CDR3 is 14 amino acids long. CDR3 sequence: CASSSDRQGGGYTF. The DNA for the CDR3 is TGTGCCAGCAGTTCTGACAGGCAGGGGGGGGGCTACACCTTC.

This clonotype turned up a few times. The J gene is TRBJ2-7, the V gene TRBV5-6; D unclear. V was cut by 5 bases and J by 2 bases, with 14 bases left in between. Per the germline V gene, CDR1 is SGHDT and CDR2 is YYEEEE. The CDR3 consists of 14 residues. CDR3 residues: CASSPGPRTYEQYF. In DNA form, the CDR3 reads TGTGCCAGCAGTCCCGGGCCGCGCACCTACGAGCAGTACTTC.

The rearrangement uses TRBV14 and TRBJ2-1, with D uncertain. Germline loops: CDR1 SGHDN, CDR2 FVKESK. This CDR3 has 14 amino acids. Trimming shortened V by 4 bases and J by 2 bases, and 9 bases separated the two germline ends. CDR3 nucleotides: TGTGCCAGCAGCCCGTTTGGGACCTACAATGAGCAGTTCTTC. Translated, it gives CASSPFGTYNEQFF.

The gene calls are TRBV19 and TRBJ1-6, with D unresolved. Trimming removed 5 bases from V and 9 bases from J, with 14 bases in between. The CDR3 consists of 14 residues. From germline, CDR1 is LNHDA and CDR2 SQIVND (reference sequence). The CDR3 DNA sequence: TGTGCCAGTAGTGCCGACGCCGTGGGTTCACCCCTCCACTTT. Translation gives CASSADAVGSPLHF.

This clonotype was found many times. The chain links TRBV5-1 to TRBJ1-1, with D possibly being TRBD1 (5 bases). The length of the CDR3 is 14 residues. Germline-derived CDR1 and CDR2 are SGHRS and YFSETQ. Trimming shortened V by 0 bases and J by 4 bases, and 10 bases separated the two germline ends. CDR3 protein: CASSLASRGTEAFF. CDR3 coding DNA: TGCGCCAGCAGCTTGGCCAGTAGGGGCACTGAAGCTTTCTTT.

This clonotype was counted between two and nine times. The V call is TRBV10-3, the J call TRBJ2-5; 10 nucleotides match TRBD2. The CDR3 loop spans 16 amino acids. Germline lookup yields CDR1 ENHRY and CDR2 SYGVKD. The J segment lost 2 bases and the V segment lost 3 bases, leaving 6 bases of the junction unmatched. The CDR3 DNA is TGTGCCATCAGTGAATCTAGCGGGAGTTGGCAAGAGACCCAGTACTTC. Translated, it gives CAISESSGSWQETQYF.

CDR3 protein: CASSEYRGSYEQYF. CDR3 nucleotides: TGTGCCAGCAGTGAATACAGGGGCTCCTACGAGCAGTACTTC. The chain recombines TRBV25-1 with TRBJ2-7; D perhaps matches TRBD1 (6 bases). Trimming took 0 bases from V and 0 from J, leaving 6 bases between them. Germline V lookup: CDR1 MGHDK, CDR2 SYGVNS. This CDR3 is built from 14 residues.

CDR3 nucleotide sequence: TGTGCCAGCAGCTCCCAAATAGGCGCCTCCGAGACCCAGTACTTC. This gives the protein CASSSQIGASETQYF. The J gene is TRBJ2-5, the V gene TRBV7-2; D unclear. The CDR3 totals 15 residues. The V gene lost 4 bases and the J gene lost 5 bases, with 17 bases spanning the gap. Germline V CDR1 and CDR2: SGHTA, FQGNSA. Variable domain in full (rest from reference TRBV7-2 and TRBJ2-5): GAGVSQSPSNKVTEKGKDVELRCDPISGHTALYWYRQSLGQGLEFLIYFQGNSAPDKSGLPSDRFSAERTGGSVSTLTIQRTQQEDSAVYLCASSSQIGASETQYFGPGTRLLVL.

This clonotype has more than one count but fewer than ten. The CDR3 DNA follows: TGTGCCAGCAGCATGGGCAACACCATATATTTT. This translates into CASSMGNTIYF. J is TRBJ1-3 and V is TRBV7-9; D remains ambiguous. Germline V gene sequence: CDR1 SEHNR, CDR2 FQNEAQ (reference sequence). V was cut by 5 bases and J by 7 bases, with 6 bases left in between. CDR3 length: 11 residues.